Listed below are T cell receptor beta chains from one sample, sequenced in a study of control samples from healthy donors and cancer patients. Produced via immunoSEQ multiplex PCR; TCRdb's table is partial and in-frame only. There are tens of thousands of clones in the sample; more than 70% occur only once, and around 18% lies in the top ten. The material sequenced was blood. The receptors were gathered from a man aged 50-59 years in good health. Both conserved end residues are part of each CDR3. Fields, in order: CDR3 length, V gene, J gene, clone size, D gene, CDR3 DNA, CDR3 protein. D genes are given only for firm matches. Clone size is not always given. Where it is, it says once, few, many or a class for expanded clones.

length: 17
V: TRBV5-4
J: TRBJ1-3
size: -
D: -
DNA: TGTGCCAGCAGCACCCGGAAGAGGGGCGACTCTGGAAACACCATATATTTT
CDR3: CASSTRKRGDSGNTIYF

length: 14
V: TRBV6-5
J: TRBJ2-1
size: few
D: -
DNA: TGTGCCAGCAGTTACTCCCGGCCCCTCTCTGAGCAGTTCTTC
CDR3: CASSYSRPLSEQFF

length: 12
V: TRBV19
J: TRBJ1-6
size: -
D: -
DNA: TGTGCCAGTAGTACAGGAAATTCACCCCTCCACTTT
CDR3: CASSTGNSPLHF

length: 15
V: TRBV7-2
J: TRBJ2-3
size: few
D: -
DNA: TGTGCCAGCAGCTTATCCTTAGCGGGCACAGATACGCAGTATTTT
CDR3: CASSLSLAGTDTQYF

length: 12
V: TRBV3-1/TRBV3-2
J: TRBJ2-5
size: -
D: -
DNA: TGTGCCAGCAGTATCGAGGCGGAGACCCAGTACTTC
CDR3: CASSIEAETQYF

length: 16
V: TRBV5-6
J: TRBJ1-2
size: -
D: -
DNA: TGTGCCAGCAGCTTGTTTTCCGAGAATATTAACTATGGCTACACCTTC
CDR3: CASSLFSENINYGYTF

length: 16
V: TRBV4-3
J: TRBJ2-1
size: -
D: TRBD2
DNA: TGCGCCAGCAGCCTAGCGGGTCTGAGCTCCTACAATGAGCAGTTCTTC
CDR3: CASSLAGLSSYNEQFF

length: 13
V: TRBV7-9
J: TRBJ1-2
size: -
D: TRBD1
DNA: TGTGCCAGCACCAAAGACAGGGACGGTGGCTACACCTTC
CDR3: CASTKDRDGGYTF

length: 14
V: TRBV9
J: TRBJ2-1
size: -
D: -
DNA: TGTGCCAGCAGCGTAGTGGGACCAAACAATGAGCAGTTCTTC
CDR3: CASSVVGPNNEQFF

length: 13
V: TRBV30
J: TRBJ1-3
size: once
D: -
DNA: TGTGCCTGGAGTGTAAACCAGGGGAACACCATATATTTT
CDR3: CAWSVNQGNTIYF

length: 13
V: TRBV5-4
J: TRBJ2-3
size: -
D: -
DNA: TGTGCCAGCAGCTACCGGGCAGCCGATACGCAGTATTTT
CDR3: CASSYRAADTQYF

length: 14
V: TRBV7-2
J: TRBJ1-4
size: few
D: -
DNA: TGTGCCAGCAGCCCTGGGACTGATTATGAAAAACTGTTTTTT
CDR3: CASSPGTDYEKLFF

length: 14
V: TRBV5-5
J: TRBJ2-1
size: once
D: TRBD1
DNA: TGTGCCAGCAGCTTGGGACAGGGAGTCTATGAGCAGTTCTTC
CDR3: CASSLGQGVYEQFF